This TCR beta chain was obtained from a study of T-cell reconstitution after alpha-beta-depleted transplantation in children. Unique molecular identifiers were built into the TCRbeta library. TCRdb analysed the PCR reads with MiXCR anew, one entry per CDR3 protein. This table holds 600,000 or so distinct CDR3 sequences, 20% to 25% found once. Germline V gene data show CDR1 as MNHNS and CDR2 as SASEGT. Between the trimmed V and J ends, which lost 5 bases and 8 bases, there was a span of 15 bases. The length of the CDR3 is 14 residues. Findings and limits, study-wide: A year had passed since transplant, and T-cell counts and diversity by then came mostly from newly produced T cells. From surviving recipient T cells and thymic progenitors came the high day-60 TCRbeta diversity observed in some patients. About two months after transplant, alpha-beta T cells reportedly came from several hundred expanded graft clones.

This clonotype was counted between two and nine times. Its cognate antigen is unknown. V is TRBV6-1 and J is TRBJ1-4; tentative D call: TRBD1 (5 bases). This material consisted of PBMCs, mostly from graft donor cells, taken 360 days after TCRalphabeta/CD19-depleted stem cell transplant. This TCR derives from a boy under two years old who had a stem cell transplant for acute myeloid leukemia, so the T cells may come from the graft donor. CDR3 in amino acids: CASSTLPRGEKLFF. The CDR3 DNA reads as TGTGCCAGCAGTACCCTCCCAAGGGGAGAAAAACTGTTTTTT.